A selection of T cell receptor beta chains follows, all from one sample in a study of blood T cell repertoires in COVID-19. Sequenced by immunoSEQ multiplex PCR; TCRdb stores in-frame clones only, minus some. The sample includes about 95,000 clones, under 90% seen only once; the top ten take roughly 22%. Sample: peripheral blood. All receptors come from a human donor in a cohort sampled during active COVID-19. Both conserved end residues are part of each CDR3. The order of the fields is V gene, D gene, CDR3 length, J gene, clone size, CDR3 protein, CDR3 DNA. D genes are given only for firm matches. Size values are once, few and many counts, or a class for expanded clones, and some rows have none.

v_gene: TRBV27
d_gene: TRBD1
len: 16
j_gene: TRBJ1-4
abundance: .
CDR3aa: CASSFSAGTGYEKLFF
CDR3nt: TGTGCCAGCAGTTTTTCGGCCGGGACAGGTTACGAAAAACTGTTTTTT

v_gene: TRBV18
d_gene: .
len: 14
j_gene: TRBJ2-5
abundance: .
CDR3aa: CASSLTTSGETQYF
CDR3nt: TGTGCCAGCTCCCTCACCACCAGCGGGGAGACCCAGTACTTC

v_gene: TRBV28
d_gene: TRBD2
len: 16
j_gene: TRBJ2-4
abundance: .
CDR3aa: CASGLGGAGAKNIQYF
CDR3nt: TGTGCCAGCGGTCTCGGGGGGGCCGGTGCCAAAAACATTCAGTACTTC

v_gene: TRBV3-1/TRBV3-2
d_gene: TRBD2
len: 16
j_gene: TRBJ2-3
abundance: .
CDR3aa: CASSSTSGIYTDTQYF
CDR3nt: TGTGCCAGCAGCTCGACTAGCGGGATTTACACAGATACGCAGTATTTT

v_gene: TRBV27
d_gene: .
len: 16
j_gene: TRBJ1-2
abundance: .
CDR3aa: CASSYVGDTRPYGYTF
CDR3nt: TGTGCCAGCAGTTACGTCGGGGACACCAGGCCTTATGGCTACACCTTC

v_gene: TRBV7-9
d_gene: .
len: 13
j_gene: TRBJ1-4
abundance: few
CDR3aa: CASSARQSEKLFF
CDR3nt: TGTGCCAGCAGCGCTCGACAGAGTGAAAAACTGTTTTTT

v_gene: TRBV29-1
d_gene: .
len: 11
j_gene: TRBJ1-2
abundance: .
CDR3aa: CSVAAGDGYTF
CDR3nt: TGCAGCGTTGCCGCGGGGGATGGCTACACCTTC

v_gene: TRBV11-1
d_gene: .
len: 12
j_gene: TRBJ2-2
abundance: .
CDR3aa: CASRRNSGELFF
CDR3nt: TGTGCCAGCAGACGTAACTCCGGGGAGCTGTTTTTT

v_gene: TRBV18
d_gene: TRBD1
len: 16
j_gene: TRBJ1-4
abundance: .
CDR3aa: CASSLFDRGTNEKLFF
CDR3nt: TGTGCCAGCTCACTCTTCGACAGGGGTACTAATGAAAAACTGTTTTTT

v_gene: TRBV5-6
d_gene: .
len: 14
j_gene: TRBJ2-7
abundance: .
CDR3aa: CASGQLVAPREQYF
CDR3nt: TGTGCCAGCGGGCAACTAGTTGCGCCCAGGGAGCAGTACTTC